The T cell receptor beta chain under discussion was sequenced for a study of tumor-infiltrating lymphocytes in primary liver carcinoma. Turning to the study itself: Spanning 4.2 to 10 cm, the tumors were T1-T3 N0M0.

TCR beta cDNA was reverse-transcribed from around 0.55 ug of total RNA. The reaction used a constant-region primer and ProtoScript II reverse transcriptase. Modified slightly, ARM-PCR produced TCR beta libraries over three nested multiplex PCR rounds. Two initial PCR rounds of around 9 cycles each paired TRBV1-TRBV30 forward primers with a C-beta reverse primer. Via MiXCR, TCRdb re-called the multiplex PCR reads, giving one row per CDR3 protein. The sample lists about 330,000 distinct CDR3 sequences; less than 70% were seen once. V lost 5 bases to trimming and J lost 6 bases; unmatched junction nucleotides: 4. This CDR3 spans 13 amino acids. Germline V gene sequence: CDR1 SEHNR, CDR2 FQNEAQ (reference sequence). This clonotype has just a few counts. Both blood RNA, taken from unsorted whole blood, and germline DNA were extracted.

Input material: peripheral blood. The TCR was taken from a middle-aged man with primary liver carcinoma and hepatitis B virus infection. The chain carries TRBV7-9 and TRBJ2-1; 7 bases line up with TRBD2. CDR3: CASSPRLANEQFF. The CDR3 DNA reads TGTGCCAGCAGCCCCAGACTAGCCAATGAGCAGTTCTTC.